Sequencing of this T cell receptor (beta chain) was carried out in a study of cytomegalovirus exposure and HLA in healthy donors. Study-level findings and limits: The study flagged fewer than 200 TCR beta chains as cytomegalovirus-associated. In the approximately 120 validation repertoires, a later analysis found that first-cohort TCR clusters tended to co-occur. The dataset shows that most TCR sequences were rare, while some public TCRs occurred in many donors.

Assay used: immunoSEQ multiplex PCR; TCRdb lists only in-frame clones, some missing. This table holds approximately 98,000 clones, about 85% found once. With respect to this clone: Its target is unknown.

The CDR3 runs 12 residues. V lost 4 bases and J lost 7; bases outside the gene matches: 3. CDR1 MGHRA and CDR2 YSYEKL come from the germline V gene. The TCR sequence derives from a woman between 18 and 30 years old in good health and CMV-seronegative. Sequencing was carried out using PBMCs. The V and J genes are TRBV4-1 and TRBJ1-2, with 7 bases lining up with TRBD1. In DNA, the CDR3 is TGCGCCAGCAGCCGCGCAGGGGGTGGCTACACCTTC. It yields the protein CASSRAGGGYTF.